A selection of T cell receptor beta chains follows, all from one sample in a study of OX40 agonist ivuxolimab in advanced cancers. TCRdb's copy holds only in-frame clones and misses some; the assay was immunoSEQ multiplex PCR. Of about 90,000 clones listed, around 90% were seen once; the top ten hold around 0.16%. The source material was CD4+ or CD8+ T cells sorted from blood, sampled in a trial of the OX40 agonist ivuxolimab. The receptors were gathered from an adult with an advanced solid tumor such as melanoma, head and neck, liver or kidney cancer. The CDR3 runs from the conserved cysteine through the conserved F or W. Fields, in order: J gene, clone size, V gene, D gene, CDR3 protein, CDR3 DNA. D genes are given only for firm matches. Size is omitted from some rows. Given values are once, few, many or a class for expanded clones.

j_gene: TRBJ2-7
abundance: .
v_gene: TRBV6-5
d_gene: TRBD2
CDR3aa: CASSNGLAGSEQYF
CDR3nt: TGTGCCAGCAGCAACGGACTAGCGGGAAGCGAGCAGTACTTC

j_gene: TRBJ1-3
abundance: .
v_gene: TRBV5-1
d_gene: TRBD1
CDR3aa: CASSRETGLRNTIYF
CDR3nt: TGCGCCAGCAGCAGGGAGACAGGGTTGAGAAACACCATATATTTT

j_gene: TRBJ2-3
abundance: .
v_gene: TRBV19
d_gene: .
CDR3aa: CASSHRGTDTQYF
CDR3nt: TGTGCCAGTAGTCATCGAGGCACAGATACGCAGTATTTT

j_gene: TRBJ1-2
abundance: few
v_gene: TRBV19
d_gene: .
CDR3aa: CASSIRIRGTRGAYGYTF
CDR3nt: TGTGCCAGTAGTATAAGGATAAGGGGGACGCGTGGCGCCTATGGCTACACCTTC

j_gene: TRBJ2-1
abundance: .
v_gene: TRBV19
d_gene: .
CDR3aa: CASSGGPRRGEQFF
CDR3nt: TGTGCCAGTAGCGGGGGGCCCCGCCGCGGTGAGCAGTTCTTC

j_gene: TRBJ2-3
abundance: .
v_gene: TRBV4-1
d_gene: .
CDR3aa: CASSQDGDRSTDTQYF
CDR3nt: TGCGCCAGCAGCCAGGACGGGGACCGGAGCACAGATACGCAGTATTTT

j_gene: TRBJ2-1
abundance: few
v_gene: TRBV28
d_gene: .
CDR3aa: CASRRRLVSYNEQFF
CDR3nt: TGTGCCAGCAGAAGGAGGCTCGTCTCCTACAATGAGCAGTTCTTC

j_gene: TRBJ1-1
abundance: .
v_gene: TRBV10-3
d_gene: TRBD1
CDR3aa: CAISQTGGTNTEAFF
CDR3nt: TGTGCCATCAGTCAGACAGGGGGCACGAACACTGAAGCTTTCTTT

j_gene: TRBJ1-1
abundance: once
v_gene: TRBV19
d_gene: .
CDR3aa: CASSMDILLNTEAFF
CDR3nt: TGTGCCAGTAGTATGGACATCCTTTTGAACACTGAAGCTTTCTTT

j_gene: TRBJ1-2
abundance: .
v_gene: TRBV6-6
d_gene: TRBD1
CDR3aa: CASSPIGTGGGYTF
CDR3nt: TGTGCCAGCAGTCCTATCGGGACAGGGGGTGGCTACACCTTC

j_gene: TRBJ1-4
abundance: .
v_gene: TRBV28
d_gene: TRBD1
CDR3aa: CASRPLTGNEKLFF
CDR3nt: TGTGCCAGCAGACCTCTGACAGGGAATGAAAAACTGTTTTTT

j_gene: TRBJ1-2
abundance: few
v_gene: TRBV29-1
d_gene: .
CDR3aa: CSAGGNYGYTF
CDR3nt: TGCAGCGCCGGAGGAAACTATGGCTACACCTTC

j_gene: TRBJ2-7
abundance: .
v_gene: TRBV14
d_gene: TRBD2
CDR3aa: CASSHPGTSSEQYF
CDR3nt: TGTGCCAGCAGCCACCCCGGGACTAGCTCCGAGCAGTACTTC

j_gene: TRBJ2-7
abundance: .
v_gene: TRBV5-1
d_gene: .
CDR3aa: CASNSGQTSEQYF
CDR3nt: TGCGCCAGCAATAGTGGGCAGACCTCCGAGCAGTACTTC

j_gene: TRBJ2-7
abundance: .
v_gene: TRBV28
d_gene: TRBD1
CDR3aa: CASSTGTGRYEQYF
CDR3nt: TGTGCCAGCAGCACCGGGACAGGGCGCTACGAGCAGTACTTC

j_gene: TRBJ1-1
abundance: .
v_gene: TRBV7-9
d_gene: .
CDR3aa: CASSLVGGINTEAFF
CDR3nt: TGTGCCAGCAGCTTAGTTGGGGGAATTAACACTGAAGCTTTCTTT

j_gene: TRBJ2-7
abundance: .
v_gene: TRBV15
d_gene: .
CDR3aa: CATSWLVGDYEQYF
CDR3nt: TGTGCCACCAGCTGGCTAGTCGGGGACTACGAGCAGTACTTC

j_gene: TRBJ2-1
abundance: .
v_gene: TRBV9
d_gene: TRBD2
CDR3aa: CASSVGTSGKNEQFF
CDR3nt: TGTGCCAGCAGCGTAGGGACTAGCGGGAAGAATGAGCAGTTCTTC

j_gene: TRBJ2-1
abundance: .
v_gene: TRBV25-1
d_gene: .
CDR3aa: CASSGSSGFPYNEQFF
CDR3nt: TGTGCCAGCAGTGGGTCCTCGGGGTTTCCCTACAATGAGCAGTTCTTC

j_gene: TRBJ2-3
abundance: .
v_gene: TRBV5-4
d_gene: .
CDR3aa: CASSLELSPRADTQYF
CDR3nt: TGTGCCAGCAGCTTGGAACTCTCTCCCAGGGCAGATACGCAGTATTTT

j_gene: TRBJ1-1
abundance: .
v_gene: TRBV28
d_gene: TRBD1
CDR3aa: CASSFPQGGAYTEAFF
CDR3nt: TGTGCCAGCAGTTTCCCGCAGGGGGGAGCGTACACTGAAGCTTTCTTT

j_gene: TRBJ2-5
abundance: .
v_gene: TRBV6-1
d_gene: TRBD2
CDR3aa: CAIGLAGGQETQYF
CDR3nt: TGTGCCATTGGACTAGCGGGAGGGCAAGAGACCCAGTACTTC

j_gene: TRBJ2-7
abundance: .
v_gene: TRBV27
d_gene: .
CDR3aa: CASSSTPVGPYEQYF
CDR3nt: TGTGCCAGCAGTTCCACCCCTGTGGGTCCCTACGAGCAGTACTTC

j_gene: TRBJ2-5
abundance: .
v_gene: TRBV6-1
d_gene: TRBD2
CDR3aa: CASRGAGGETQYF
CDR3nt: TGTGCCAGCAGAGGAGCGGGAGGAGAGACCCAGTACTTC

j_gene: TRBJ2-5
abundance: .
v_gene: TRBV6-5
d_gene: .
CDR3aa: CASSYSPDRKETQYF
CDR3nt: TGTGCCAGCAGTTACTCGCCCGACAGGAAAGAGACCCAGTACTTC

j_gene: TRBJ1-2
abundance: .
v_gene: TRBV5-1
d_gene: TRBD1
CDR3aa: CASSLVTGASYGYTF
CDR3nt: TGCGCCAGCAGCTTGGTGACAGGGGCTTCCTATGGCTACACCTTC

j_gene: TRBJ2-1
abundance: .
v_gene: TRBV5-5
d_gene: TRBD2
CDR3aa: CASSLVTGTSGRRNEQFF
CDR3nt: TGTGCCAGCAGCTTGGTAACCGGGACTAGCGGGAGAAGGAATGAGCAGTTCTTC

j_gene: TRBJ1-6
abundance: .
v_gene: TRBV5-1
d_gene: .
CDR3aa: CASSADGSSYNSPLHF
CDR3nt: TGCGCCAGCAGCGCGGACGGAAGCTCCTATAATTCACCCCTCCACTTT

j_gene: TRBJ1-3
abundance: once
v_gene: TRBV25-1
d_gene: .
CDR3aa: CASRDTGGPGNTIYF
CDR3nt: TGTGCCAGCAGAGACACGGGCGGGCCTGGAAACACCATATATTTT

j_gene: TRBJ1-2
abundance: .
v_gene: TRBV10-1
d_gene: .
CDR3aa: CASSPGDNYGYTF
CDR3nt: TGCGCCAGCAGCCCAGGGGACAACTATGGCTACACCTTC

j_gene: TRBJ1-3
abundance: .
v_gene: TRBV6-1
d_gene: .
CDR3aa: CASSGGPASSGNTIYF
CDR3nt: TGTGCCAGCAGTGGGGGCCCCGCAAGCTCTGGAAACACCATATATTTT

j_gene: TRBJ2-3
abundance: once
v_gene: TRBV5-1
d_gene: .
CDR3aa: CASSLGWTGTDTQYF
CDR3nt: TGCGCCAGCAGCTTGGGGTGGACCGGCACAGATACGCAGTATTTT

j_gene: TRBJ2-7
abundance: .
v_gene: TRBV5-1
d_gene: .
CDR3aa: CASSYPSNEQYF
CDR3nt: TGCGCCAGCAGCTACCCCAGTAACGAGCAGTACTTC

j_gene: TRBJ2-2
abundance: .
v_gene: TRBV5-1
d_gene: .
CDR3aa: CASSWGQASNTGELFF
CDR3nt: TGCGCCAGCAGCTGGGGCCAGGCTTCGAACACCGGGGAGCTGTTTTTT

j_gene: TRBJ1-2
abundance: .
v_gene: TRBV4-2
d_gene: TRBD1
CDR3aa: CASRRDRDTYGYTF
CDR3nt: TGTGCCAGCAGACGGGACAGGGATACCTATGGCTACACCTTC

j_gene: TRBJ2-1
abundance: .
v_gene: TRBV11-3
d_gene: .
CDR3aa: CASSRTASLYNEQFF
CDR3nt: TGTGCCAGCAGCCGGACAGCAAGCCTCTACAATGAGCAGTTCTTC

j_gene: TRBJ1-5
abundance: .
v_gene: TRBV19
d_gene: TRBD1
CDR3aa: CASSSGQGNQPQHF
CDR3nt: TGTGCCAGTAGTAGTGGACAGGGGAATCAGCCCCAGCATTTT

j_gene: TRBJ1-2
abundance: .
v_gene: TRBV5-1
d_gene: .
CDR3aa: CASSLPDGNYGYTF
CDR3nt: TGCGCCAGCAGCTTGCCTGACGGAAACTATGGCTACACCTTC

j_gene: TRBJ1-2
abundance: .
v_gene: TRBV7-8
d_gene: .
CDR3aa: CASSLQGAYGYTF
CDR3nt: TGTGCCAGCAGCTTACAGGGCGCCTATGGCTACACCTTC

j_gene: TRBJ2-3
abundance: few
v_gene: TRBV7-9
d_gene: .
CDR3aa: CASSLKGLAKTDTQYF
CDR3nt: TGTGCCAGCAGCTTAAAGGGGCTAGCGAAAACAGATACGCAGTATTTT

j_gene: TRBJ2-2
abundance: .
v_gene: TRBV12-2
d_gene: .
CDR3aa: CASRFTGGATGELFF
CDR3nt: TGTGCAAGTCGCTTCACCGGGGGGGCAACCGGGGAGCTGTTTTTT

j_gene: TRBJ2-2
abundance: .
v_gene: TRBV7-8
d_gene: .
CDR3aa: CASIQKASGTGELFF
CDR3nt: TGTGCCAGCATCCAGAAAGCATCGGGGACCGGGGAGCTGTTTTTT

j_gene: TRBJ1-6
abundance: once
v_gene: TRBV15
d_gene: .
CDR3aa: CATSRQRGGSPLHF
CDR3nt: TGTGCCACCAGCAGACAGAGGGGAGGCTCACCCCTCCACTTT

j_gene: TRBJ2-1
abundance: .
v_gene: TRBV18
d_gene: TRBD2
CDR3aa: CASSQTPGLADNEQFF
CDR3nt: TGTGCCAGCTCCCAAACACCGGGACTAGCGGACAATGAGCAGTTCTTC